This T cell receptor beta chain was found in a study of graft-versus-host responses after intestinal transplantation. On the study more broadly: Following induction with anti-thymocyte globulin, all recipients were given tacrolimus and steroids for 2 to 4 years. Findings and limits, study-wide: Detection of GvH clones occurred in recipient marrow, and some had their first appearance in ileum or blood.

The CDR3 is made up of 16 amino acids. V was clipped by 3 bases and J by 4 bases; unmatched bases: 8. Per germline, CDR1 SEHNR and CDR2 FQNEAQ (reference sequence). Notes on this clone: Its antigen is currently unknown.

Sequencing was performed with immunoSEQ multiplex PCR; in TCRdb, only in-frame clones are kept and a portion is missing. This table holds about 88,000 clones, approximately 94% found once. The chain has TRBV7-9 and TRBJ1-4, with 7 bases that match TRBD1. Source: unstimulated CD4+ T cells sorted from spleen or lymph node cells, taken before transplant. This TCR derives from a human donor who was the organ donor for an intestinal transplant. The CDR3 region is CASSFRDRGINEKLFF. In DNA form, the CDR3 reads TGTGCCAGCAGCTTCCGGGACAGAGGGATTAATGAAAAACTGTTTTTT.